This T cell receptor (beta chain) was sequenced in a study of T cell responses to AZD1222 COVID-19 vaccine. With regard to this clone: The antigen is unknown.

Study outcomes and limitations: Spike-wide coverage was observed for vaccine-associated CD4 TCRs, with dominant responses at 160-218 and 743-854. Only after the peak T cell response were repertoires sampled. As reported, nearly half of all spike-specific TCRs target variant regions that are unmutated. Donors were mostly white British, more females; clonal diversity possibly underestimated.

Only in-frame clones appear in the TCRdb table, and some are missing; sequencing was by immunoSEQ multiplex PCR. In the table there are some 190,000 clones, 94% of which are singletons. The CDR3 runs to 17 residues. With V trimmed by 5 bases and J by 6 bases, 14 bases remained unmatched. CDR1 is MDHEN and CDR2 is SYDVKM in the germline V gene. The source material was peripheral blood, sampled 28 days after the second dose of the MenACWY control vaccine. The TCR comes from an adult who received the MenACWY meningococcal vaccine as a control. The chain links TRBV28 to TRBJ2-1, with 9 nucleotides matching TRBD2. CDR3 DNA: TGTGCCAGCAGTCCGACACTAGCGGGCGCGGCCCTCAATGAGCAGTTCTTC. This gives the protein CASSPTLAGAALNEQFF.